These 18 T cell receptor beta chains share one sample of origin, sequenced in a study of cytotoxic CD8 clonotypes in ibrutinib-treated CLL. Repertoires were generated with immunoSEQ multiplex PCR, while TCRdb's copy carries only in-frame clones and drops some. The data show fewer than 400,000 clones, 67% seen once. Sample: PBMCs, taken after 36 months of ibrutinib treatment. The receptors come from a human donor with chronic lymphocytic leukemia.

The chain carries TRBV29-1 and TRBJ1-1; the D gene is possibly TRBD1 (5 bases). Germline CDR1 is SQVTM and CDR2 is ANQGSEA. CDR3 length equals 14 residues. V was pared by 1 base and J by 0 bases, with 9 bases between. This CDR3 is CSVEAETVNTEAFF. CDR3 nucleotide sequence: TGCAGCGTTGAAGCAGAGACAGTGAACACTGAAGCTTTCTTT.

This clone appeared a few times. The chain carries TRBV7-6 and TRBJ2-7, with 7 bases that match TRBD2. This CDR3 has 13 residues. Germline V CDR1 and CDR2: SGHVS, FNYEAQ. V was pared by 5 bases and J by 2 bases, with 3 bases of the junction left unmatched. DNA of the CDR3: TGTGCCAGCAGCCTGGGGGGGACCTACGAGCAGTACTTC. This codes for CASSLGGTYEQYF.

Only one count was recorded for this clone. CDR3 in amino acids: CASSQSRRGRRGDGNEQFF. The CDR3 nucleotides are TGCGCCAGCAGTCAATCCAGGCGTGGTAGAAGGGGGGATGGCAATGAGCAGTTCTTC. The chain carries TRBV23-1 and TRBJ2-1, with D possibly called TRBD1 or TRBD2 (6 bases each). TRBV23-1 has ORF status, its function being uncertain. Trimming removed 0 bases from V and 6 bases from J, with 24 bases in between. CDR3 length: 19 amino acids.

This chain uses TRBV5-8 with TRBJ2-6; the D gene is possibly TRBD2 (5 bases). Per the germline V gene, CDR1 is SGHTS and CDR2 is YDEGEE. The CDR3 is 16 residues long. V lost 0 bases and J lost 4, with 11 bases in between. The CDR3 loop is CASSLGWTAGANVLTF. DNA for the CDR3: TGTGCCAGCAGCTTGGGCTGGACTGCCGGGGCCAACGTCCTGACTTTC.

This rearrangement joins TRBV18 to TRBJ2-7; D uncertain. Germline V gene sequence: CDR1 KGHSH, CDR2 LQKENI. Deletions cut 0 bases from V and 4 bases from J, with 10 bases between. This CDR3 spans 14 amino acids. This CDR3 is CASSPPGFKYEQYF. The CDR3 nucleotides are TGTGCCAGCTCACCACCGGGATTTAAATACGAGCAGTACTTC.

The J gene is TRBJ2-2, the V gene TRBV11-3; 7 bases are shared with TRBD2. The CDR3 sequence is 18 residues long. CDR1 is SGHNT and CDR2 is YENEEA in the germline V gene. Germline trimming cut 1 base from V and 2 bases from J; bases unmatched to any gene: 10. The CDR3 region is CASSLGPGLAGNTGELFF. The DNA for the CDR3 is TGTGCCAGCAGCTTAGGTCCGGGTTTAGCGGGTAACACCGGGGAGCTGTTTTTT. Using reference TRBV11-3 and TRBJ2-2 for the parts outside the CDR3, the full variable domain is EAGVVQSPRYKIIEKKQPVAFWCNPISGHNTLYWYLQNLGQGPELLIRYENEEAVDDSQLPKDRFSAERLKGVDSTLKIQPAELGDSAVYLCASSLGPGLAGNTGELFFGEGSRLTVL.

This clone turned up a few times. The chain uses TRBV6-1 and TRBJ2-2, with a tentative D call TRBD2 (6 bases). CDR1 is MNHNS and CDR2 is SASEGT in the germline V gene. Trimming removed 4 bases from V and 1 base from J, with 7 bases in between. The CDR3 runs to 14 residues. The CDR3 loop is CASSVGRNTGELFF. CDR3 nucleotides: TGTGCCAGCAGTGTCGGGAGGAACACCGGGGAGCTGTTTTTT.

This clone turned up a few times. This sequence joins TRBV6-5 and TRBJ2-7; perhaps TRBD1 as D (6 bases). Germline V gene lookup returns CDR1 MNHEY and CDR2 SVGAGI. The V and J ends lost 2 bases and 3 bases respectively, with 14 bases between them. This CDR3 contains 15 residues. CDR3 in amino acids: CASSYQRGSRYEQYF. DNA of the CDR3: TGTGCCAGCAGTTACCAGAGGGGGAGCCGCTACGAGCAGTACTTC.

The chain joins TRBV15 to TRBJ1-5, with D maybe TRBD1 (6 bases). Germline CDR1 is LNHNV and CDR2 is YYDKDF (reference sequence). CDR3 length equals 15 residues. The V and J ends lost 0 bases and 1 base respectively, with 7 bases between them. The CDR3 region has the DNA TGTGCCACCAGCAGAGACCAGGGGAGCAATCAGCCCCAGCATTTT. Amino acids: CATSRDQGSNQPQHF.

This clone appeared a few times. The J gene is TRBJ1-4, the V gene TRBV9; tentative D call: TRBD1 (5 bases). CDR1 and CDR2 from the germline V gene are SGDLS and YYNGEE. CDR3 length equals 13 residues. The V and J ends lost 4 bases and 7 bases respectively, with 11 bases between them. DNA of the CDR3: TGTGCCAGCAGCCCAGGGACGAGTGAAAAACTGTTTTTT. Its translation: CASSPGTSEKLFF.

In the case of this clone: At one end, the junction sequence differs from germline, possibly due to a read error. Other DNA sequences from this sample encode an identical CDR3 as well. The chain combines TRBV6-6 with TRBJ2-1, with 12 bases lining up with TRBD1. This CDR3 spans 12 amino acids. The germline V gene encodes CDR1 MNHNY and CDR2 SVGAGI (reference sequence). CDR3 coding DNA: TGTGCCAGCAGCTCTATCCGGGACAGGGGGCTCTTC. Amino acid sequence: CASSSIRDRGLF.

In this sample, this clone turned up a few times. The chain uses TRBV20-1 and TRBJ2-7; weak D call: TRBD1 (6 bases). The CDR3 extends over 11 amino acids. Germline lookup yields CDR1 DFQATT and CDR2 SNEGSKA (reference sequence). Trimming cost V 3 bases and J 5 bases, with 8 bases left between them. The CDR3 region has the DNA TGCAGTGCTAGTCAGGGGCACGAGCAGTACTTC. Translated, it gives CSASQGHEQYF.

The chain links TRBV7-9 to TRBJ2-3, with D perhaps matching TRBD1 (6 bases). Germline V lookup: CDR1 SEHNR, CDR2 FQNEAQ (reference sequence). This CDR3 spans 16 amino acids. V lost 1 base and J 1 base, leaving 12 bases between the germline ends. CDR3 in DNA: TGTGCCAGCAGCTTAGGCCGACAGGTCGGCACAGATACGCAGTATTTT. It encodes CASSLGRQVGTDTQYF.

This rearrangement joins TRBV6-5 to TRBJ1-3; D is undetermined. The CDR3 consists of 13 residues. V dropped 2 bases and J dropped 3 bases, with 5 bases sitting between them. CDR1 is MNHEY, CDR2 SVGAGI, per germline. CDR3 in amino acids: CASSYDGGNTIYF. CDR3 coding DNA: TGTGCCAGCAGTTACGACGGTGGAAACACCATATATTTT.

The J gene is TRBJ2-7, the V gene TRBV6-1, with 14 bases that match TRBD2. From germline, CDR1 is MNHNS and CDR2 SASEGT. The CDR3 has 19 residues. The trim removed 0 bases at V and 6 bases at J, leaving 13 bases unmatched. CDR3 nucleotide sequence: TGTGCCAGCAGTGAAGCGCTTCGGGGACTAGCGGGGGATAGAGCCGAGCAGTACTTC. This encodes CASSEALRGLAGDRAEQYF.

This clone was observed once. In the same sample, other DNA sequences code for this CDR3. The chain couples TRBV9 to TRBJ2-7, with D perhaps matching TRBD1 (5 bases). Trimming pared 0 bases from V and 1 base from J, leaving 8 bases between. This CDR3 comprises 14 residues. CDR1 is SGDLS, CDR2 YYNGEE, per germline. CDR3 sequence reads: CASSVVAGSYEQYF. The CDR3 nucleotides read TGTGCCAGCAGCGTAGTGGCAGGGTCCTACGAGCAGTACTTC.

This clone showed up just once. This chain links TRBV7-6 with TRBJ2-7; TRBD1 is a possible D gene (5 bases). The CDR3 has 13 amino acids. Germline CDR1 is SGHVS and CDR2 is FNYEAQ. V lost 5 bases, J lost 5 bases, and 13 bases lay in between. The CDR3 sequence: CASSPSQGNEQYF. The DNA for the CDR3 is TGTGCCAGCAGCCCTTCCCAGGGAAACGAGCAGTACTTC.

The CDR3 DNA reads TGCGCCAGCAGCTTGGGCGGGGGGCTGGCAGATACGCAGTATTTT. It translates to CASSLGGGLADTQYF. The chain couples TRBV5-1 to TRBJ2-3; 8 nucleotides agree with TRBD2. This CDR3 is 15 amino acids long. Germline CDR1 and CDR2: SGHRS and YFSETQ. J gave up 4 bases and V 0 bases, and 4 bases lay outside the gene matches.